This T cell receptor (beta chain) was identified in a study of blood T cell repertoires in COVID-19. The overall study: Researchers got acute and convalescent COVID-19 samples from the United States, Italy and Spain. Nucleic acid was either cDNA or gDNA, and it came from T cells, B-cell-depleted T cells, or PBMCs.

Per germline, CDR1 LGHDT and CDR2 YNNKEL (reference sequence). The J segment lost 1 base and the V segment lost 4 bases, leaving 6 bases of the junction unmatched. This CDR3 has 16 residues. Methods used by the authors: For nucleated cells, counts were estimated from reference gene primer amplification. Produced via immunoSEQ multiplex PCR; TCRdb's table is partial and in-frame only. That table gives V, J and clone size, and the DNA gave D and trimming. The table shows 70,000 to 100,000 clones, with about 88% occurring only once. This receptor was taken from a human donor in a cohort sampled during active COVID-19. The chain uses TRBV3-1 (or the pseudogene TRBV3-2) and TRBJ2-5, with 10 bases lining up with TRBD2. Specimen: peripheral blood. The CDR3 protein is CASSRNSGGLQETQYF. CDR3 in DNA: TGTGCCAGCAGCCGGAATAGCGGGGGGCTCCAAGAGACCCAGTACTTC.